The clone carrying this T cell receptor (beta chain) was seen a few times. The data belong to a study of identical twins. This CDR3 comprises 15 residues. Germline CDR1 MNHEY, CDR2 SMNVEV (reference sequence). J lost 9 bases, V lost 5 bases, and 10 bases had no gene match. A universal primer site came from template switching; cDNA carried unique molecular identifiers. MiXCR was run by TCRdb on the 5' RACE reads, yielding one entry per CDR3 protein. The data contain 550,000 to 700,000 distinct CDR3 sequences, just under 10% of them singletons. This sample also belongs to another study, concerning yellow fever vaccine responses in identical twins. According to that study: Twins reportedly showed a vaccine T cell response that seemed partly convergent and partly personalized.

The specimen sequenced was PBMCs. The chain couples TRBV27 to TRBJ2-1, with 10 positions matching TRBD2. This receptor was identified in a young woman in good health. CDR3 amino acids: CASSIASGSFGEQFF. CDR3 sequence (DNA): TGTGCCAGCAGTATAGCTAGCGGGAGCTTCGGTGAGCAGTTCTTC.